Only a few counts were recorded for the clone carrying this T cell receptor beta chain. The antigen is not known. The data belong to a study of T cell repertoires in cytomegalovirus infection. Study-wide findings and caveats: Based on cumulative public TCR beta family frequency, carriers of CMV plus the relevant HLA were identified.

There are 14 residues in the CDR3. Germline V gives CDR1 MNHEY, CDR2 SVGEGT. V dropped 6 bases and J dropped 2 bases, with 14 bases sitting between them. TCRdb re-called the reads with MiXCR, one entry per CDR3 protein. Of about 830,000 distinct CDR3 sequences in the sample, approximately 32% were seen once. The TCR comes from a human donor in good health (CMV status not recorded). Some clones in this sample may be carry-over from other donors' samples. Specimen: cultured CD8+ T cells from PBMCs, collected from culture after CMV antigen stimulation. The chain couples TRBV6-2 or TRBV6-3 to TRBJ2-7, with D tentatively TRBD1 or TRBD2 (6 bases each). The chain's CDR3 is CASSYGGSTYEQYV. CDR3 DNA: TGTGCCAGCAGCTACGGGGGCTCGACCTACGAGCAGTACGTC.